This note documents a single T cell receptor beta chain sequence. The target antigen is unknown. PCR was performed using 60 Vbeta and 13 Jbeta primers. Assay: immunoSEQ multiplex PCR; the TCRdb copy retains only in-frame clones and omits some. The sample lists roughly 150,000 clones; roughly 85% were seen once. V was pared by 7 bases and J by 5 bases, with 9 bases between. The CDR3 is 11 residues long. CDR1 and CDR2 (germline): SNHLY, FYNNEI. The entry originates in a study of cytomegalovirus exposure and HLA in healthy donors. Study observations and caveats: Several top significant clusters appeared, in a later analysis, to be linked to common viral pathogens.

The sample was PBMCs. The TCR sequence derives from a man in his thirties or forties in good health and CMV-seronegative. The chain combines TRBV2 with TRBJ2-7; D might be TRBD2 (6 bases). The CDR3 nucleotides are TGTGCCAGCACGGGCGGGAACGAGCAGTACTTC. Translating it yields CASTGGNEQYF.